The TCR beta chain described here comes from a study of STAT5B mutations in CD4+ large granular lymphocyte leukemia. With regard to this clone: Its antigen is not known.

V lost 7 bases and J lost 4; bases outside the gene matches: 9. The germline gives CDR1 SEHNR, CDR2 FQNEAQ (reference sequence). CDR3 length equals 15 residues. Authors' data handling: The detection floor for productive clonotype frequency was 2.59 x 10-5. Measured with immunoSEQ multiplex PCR; TCRdb has only the in-frame clones, and not every one. V and J calls and clone size are as listed in that table; D and trimming were resolved from the DNA. The table includes under 35,000 clones, about 88% detected once. Whole-study findings and limits: Main leukemic clonotypes were patient-specific, but roughly 26% appeared at low frequency elsewhere. Top patient clones used TRBV06 genes more often: 8/27 versus 2/35 in controls.

Controls came from buffy coats of healthy blood donors. This rearrangement joins TRBV7-9 to TRBJ2-5, with 10 nucleotides matching TRBD1. The material sequenced was CD4+ T cells from blood buffy coats. The receptor comes from a human donor in good health. The CDR3 spells CASTPWTGGPETQYF. As DNA, the CDR3 is TGTGCCAGCACCCCATGGACAGGGGGTCCAGAGACCCAGTACTTC.